Listed below are T cell receptor beta chains from one sample, sequenced in a study of cytomegalovirus exposure and HLA in healthy donors. Generated by immunoSEQ multiplex PCR, the TCRdb table keeps only in-frame clones and is missing some. This sample contains 150,000 to 200,000 clones. Input material: PBMCs. The receptor set was obtained from a boy between 10 and 17 years old in good health and CMV-seronegative. CDR3s leave out the opening cysteine and the closing phenylalanine or tryptophan. The order of the fields is V gene, J gene, CDR3 protein.

>TRBV18|TRBJ1-4
ASSRQAEKLF
>TRBV5-6|TRBJ1-4
ASSLAAGYEKLF
>TRBV23-1|TRBJ1-6
ASSPDRVDSPLH
>TRBV19|TRBJ1-5
ASSICQPQH
>TRBV4-1|TRBJ1-6
ASSQEGIQKNSPLH
>TRBV14|TRBJ2-1
ASSQDWASGRYYNEQF
>TRBV13|TRBJ1-3
ASSPLRNTIY
>TRBV4-1|TRBJ2-3
ASSQPHSGSTDTQY
>TRBV29-1|TRBJ2-5
SVAGGIQETQY
>TRBV4-3|TRBJ2-1
ASSHHGLAGGLYNEQF
>TRBV11-2|TRBJ2-1
ASSSGPGNEQF
>TRBV19|TRBJ2-7
ASGRTGATYEQY
>TRBV13|TRBJ1-6
ASSSERDRGVNSPLH
>TRBV28|TRBJ2-3
ASSSARGGGTDTQY
>TRBV27|TRBJ1-2
ASSRRAFYGYT
>TRBV6-6|TRBJ2-5
ASSANQETQY